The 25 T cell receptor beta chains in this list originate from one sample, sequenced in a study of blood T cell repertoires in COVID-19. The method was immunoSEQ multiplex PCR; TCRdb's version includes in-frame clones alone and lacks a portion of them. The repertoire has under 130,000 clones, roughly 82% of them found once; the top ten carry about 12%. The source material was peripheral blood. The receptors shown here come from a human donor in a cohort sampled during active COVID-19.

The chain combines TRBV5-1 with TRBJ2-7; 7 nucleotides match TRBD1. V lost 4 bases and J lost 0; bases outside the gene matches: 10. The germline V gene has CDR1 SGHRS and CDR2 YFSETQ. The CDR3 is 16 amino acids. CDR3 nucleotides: TGCGCCAGCAGCAGGGGACAGAAGAGTTTCTCCTACGAGCAGTACTTC. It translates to CASSRGQKSFSYEQYF. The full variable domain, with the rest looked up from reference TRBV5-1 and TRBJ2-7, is KAGVTQTPRYLIKTRGQQVTLSCSPISGHRSVSWYQQTPGQGLQFLFEYFSETQRNKGNFPGRFSGRQFSNSRSEMNVSTLELGDSALYLCASSRGQKSFSYEQYFGPGTRLTVT.

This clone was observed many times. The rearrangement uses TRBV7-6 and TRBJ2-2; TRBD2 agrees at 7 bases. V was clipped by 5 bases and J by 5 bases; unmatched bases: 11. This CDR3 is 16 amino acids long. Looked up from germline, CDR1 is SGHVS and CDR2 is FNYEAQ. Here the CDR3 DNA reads TGTGCCAGCAGCCCACGGTGGGGCGGGGGAACCGGGGAGCTGTTTTTT. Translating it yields CASSPRWGGGTGELFF.

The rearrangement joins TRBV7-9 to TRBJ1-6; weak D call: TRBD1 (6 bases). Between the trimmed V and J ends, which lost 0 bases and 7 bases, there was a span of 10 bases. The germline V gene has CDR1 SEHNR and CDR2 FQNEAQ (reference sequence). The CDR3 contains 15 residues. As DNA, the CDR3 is TGTGCCAGCAGCTTAGCGGCAGGGGCGAATTCACCCCTCCACTTT. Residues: CASSLAAGANSPLHF.

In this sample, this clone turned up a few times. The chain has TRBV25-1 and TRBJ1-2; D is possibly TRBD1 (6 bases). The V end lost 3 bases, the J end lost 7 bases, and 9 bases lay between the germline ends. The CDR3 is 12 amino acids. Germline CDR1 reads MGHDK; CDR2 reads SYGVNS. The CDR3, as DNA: TGTGCCAGCAGTGAGGGGGGGGCTGGCTACACCTTC. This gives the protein CASSEGGAGYTF.

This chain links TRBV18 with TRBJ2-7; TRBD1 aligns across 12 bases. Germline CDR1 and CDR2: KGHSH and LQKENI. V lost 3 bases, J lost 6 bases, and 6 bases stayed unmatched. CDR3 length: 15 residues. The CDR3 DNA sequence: TGTGCCAGCTCACCGGGGACAGGGGGCTTGAGCGAGCAGTACTTC. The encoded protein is CASSPGTGGLSEQYF.

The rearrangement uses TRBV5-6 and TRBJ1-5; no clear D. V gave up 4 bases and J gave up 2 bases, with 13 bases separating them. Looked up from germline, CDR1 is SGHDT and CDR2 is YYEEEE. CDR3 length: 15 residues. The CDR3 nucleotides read TGTGCCAGCAGCCCCCAGCGGTCTGGCAATCAGCCCCAGCATTTT. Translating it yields CASSPQRSGNQPQHF.

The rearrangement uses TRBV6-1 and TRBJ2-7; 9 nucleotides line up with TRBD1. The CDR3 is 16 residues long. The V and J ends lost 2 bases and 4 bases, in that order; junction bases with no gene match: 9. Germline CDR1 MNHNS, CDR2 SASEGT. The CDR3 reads CASSEQGQGGSYEQYF. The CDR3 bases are TGTGCCAGCAGTGAACAGGGACAGGGTGGCTCTTACGAGCAGTACTTC.

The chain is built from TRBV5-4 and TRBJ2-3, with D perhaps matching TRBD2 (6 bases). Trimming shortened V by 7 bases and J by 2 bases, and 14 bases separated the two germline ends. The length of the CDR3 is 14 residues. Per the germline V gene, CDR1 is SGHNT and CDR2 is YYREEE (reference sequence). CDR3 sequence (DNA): TGTGCCAGCCTTAGCTCGGGAGTCACAGATACGCAGTATTTT. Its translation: CASLSSGVTDTQYF.

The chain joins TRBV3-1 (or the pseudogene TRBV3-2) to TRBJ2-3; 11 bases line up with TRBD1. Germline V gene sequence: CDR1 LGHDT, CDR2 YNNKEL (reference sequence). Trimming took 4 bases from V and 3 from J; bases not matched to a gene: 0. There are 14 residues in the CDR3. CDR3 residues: CASSRDRGTDTQYF. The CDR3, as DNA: TGTGCCAGCAGCCGGGACAGGGGGACAGATACGCAGTATTTT.

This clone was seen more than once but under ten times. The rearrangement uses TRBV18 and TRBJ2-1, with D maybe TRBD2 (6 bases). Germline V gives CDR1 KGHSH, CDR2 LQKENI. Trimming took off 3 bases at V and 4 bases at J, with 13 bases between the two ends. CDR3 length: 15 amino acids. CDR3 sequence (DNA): TGTGCCAGCTCACCCCGGGACTTCGTTTACAATGAGCAGTTCTTC. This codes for CASSPRDFVYNEQFF.

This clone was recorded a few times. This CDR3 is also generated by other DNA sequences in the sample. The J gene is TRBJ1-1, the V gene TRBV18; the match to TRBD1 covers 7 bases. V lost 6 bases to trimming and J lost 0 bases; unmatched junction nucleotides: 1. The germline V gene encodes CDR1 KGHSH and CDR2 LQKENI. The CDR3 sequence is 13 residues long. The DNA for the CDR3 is TGTGCCAGCTCGGGACAGATGAACACTGAAGCTTTCTTT. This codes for CASSGQMNTEAFF.

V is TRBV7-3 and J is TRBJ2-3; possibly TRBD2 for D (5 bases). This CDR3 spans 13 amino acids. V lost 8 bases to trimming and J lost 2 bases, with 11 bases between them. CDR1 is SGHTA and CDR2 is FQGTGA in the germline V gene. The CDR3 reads CASATGTTDTQYF. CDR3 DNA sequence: TGTGCCAGCGCCACGGGAACCACAGATACGCAGTATTTT.

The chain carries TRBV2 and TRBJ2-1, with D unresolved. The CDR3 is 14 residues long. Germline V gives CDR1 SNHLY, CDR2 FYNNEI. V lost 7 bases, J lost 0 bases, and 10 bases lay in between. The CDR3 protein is CASTDLSSYNEQFF. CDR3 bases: TGTGCCAGCACCGACTTGAGCTCCTACAATGAGCAGTTCTTC.

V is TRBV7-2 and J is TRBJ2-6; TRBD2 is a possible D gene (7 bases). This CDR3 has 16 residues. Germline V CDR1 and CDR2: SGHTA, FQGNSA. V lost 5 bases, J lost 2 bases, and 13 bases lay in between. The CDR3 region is CASSRGGGTGANVLTF. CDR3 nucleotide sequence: TGTGCCAGCAGCCGGGGAGGGGGGACTGGGGCCAACGTCCTGACTTTC.

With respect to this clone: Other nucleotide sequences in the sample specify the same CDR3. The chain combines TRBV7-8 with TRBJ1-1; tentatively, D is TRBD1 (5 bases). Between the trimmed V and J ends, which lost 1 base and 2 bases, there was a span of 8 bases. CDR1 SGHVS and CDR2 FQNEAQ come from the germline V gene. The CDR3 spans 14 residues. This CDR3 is CASSLGRANTEAFF. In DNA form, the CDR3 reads TGTGCCAGCAGCTTAGGCAGGGCCAACACTGAAGCTTTCTTT.

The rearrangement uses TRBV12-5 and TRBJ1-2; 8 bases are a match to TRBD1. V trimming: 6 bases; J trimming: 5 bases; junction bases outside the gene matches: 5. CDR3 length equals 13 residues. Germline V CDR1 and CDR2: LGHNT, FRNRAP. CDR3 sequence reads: CASGRTGNYGYTF. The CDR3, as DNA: TGTGCTAGTGGACGGACAGGGAATTATGGCTACACCTTC.

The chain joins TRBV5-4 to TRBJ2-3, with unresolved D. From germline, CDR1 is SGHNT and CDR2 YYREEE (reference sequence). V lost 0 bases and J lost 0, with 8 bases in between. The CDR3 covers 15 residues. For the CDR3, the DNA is TGTGCCAGCAGCTTGGGGCAAATAAGCACAGATACGCAGTATTTT. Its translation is CASSLGQISTDTQYF.

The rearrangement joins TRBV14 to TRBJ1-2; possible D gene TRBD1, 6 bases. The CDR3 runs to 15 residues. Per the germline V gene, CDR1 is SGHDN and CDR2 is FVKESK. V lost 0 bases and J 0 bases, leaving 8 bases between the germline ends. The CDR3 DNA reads TGTGCCAGCAGCCAAGACAGGGGCACTAACTATGGCTACACCTTC. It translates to CASSQDRGTNYGYTF.

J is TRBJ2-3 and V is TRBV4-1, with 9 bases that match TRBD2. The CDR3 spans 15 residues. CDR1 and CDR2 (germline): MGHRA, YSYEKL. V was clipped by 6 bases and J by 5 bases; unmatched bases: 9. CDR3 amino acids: CASSPSGGWGDTQYF. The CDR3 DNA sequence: TGCGCCAGCAGTCCCAGCGGGGGGTGGGGAGATACGCAGTATTTT.

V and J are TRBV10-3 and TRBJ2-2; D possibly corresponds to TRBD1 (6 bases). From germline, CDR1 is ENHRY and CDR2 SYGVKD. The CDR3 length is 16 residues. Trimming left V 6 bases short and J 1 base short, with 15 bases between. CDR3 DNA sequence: TGTGCCATCAGCCTGAACAGGGCGGGGAACACCGGGGAGCTGTTTTTT. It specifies CAISLNRAGNTGELFF.

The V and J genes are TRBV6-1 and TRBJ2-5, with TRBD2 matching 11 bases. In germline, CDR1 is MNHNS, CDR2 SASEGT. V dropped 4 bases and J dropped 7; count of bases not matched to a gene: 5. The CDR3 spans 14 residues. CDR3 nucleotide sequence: TGTGCCAGCAGTGTAGCGGGGGGGTCATGGACCCAGTACTTC. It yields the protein CASSVAGGSWTQYF.

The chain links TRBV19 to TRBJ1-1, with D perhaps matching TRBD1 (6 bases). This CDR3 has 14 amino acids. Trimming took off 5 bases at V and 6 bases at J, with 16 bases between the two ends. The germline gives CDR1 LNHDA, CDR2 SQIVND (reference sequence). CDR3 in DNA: TGTGCCAGTAGTTTGGCGGGGGCTCGAGCTGAAGCTTTCTTT. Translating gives CASSLAGARAEAFF.

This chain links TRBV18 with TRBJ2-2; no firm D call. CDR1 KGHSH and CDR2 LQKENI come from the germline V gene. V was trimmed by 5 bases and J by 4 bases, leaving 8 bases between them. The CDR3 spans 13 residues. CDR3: CASSISSTGELFF. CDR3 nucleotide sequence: TGTGCCAGCTCAATTTCGAGCACCGGGGAGCTGTTTTTT.

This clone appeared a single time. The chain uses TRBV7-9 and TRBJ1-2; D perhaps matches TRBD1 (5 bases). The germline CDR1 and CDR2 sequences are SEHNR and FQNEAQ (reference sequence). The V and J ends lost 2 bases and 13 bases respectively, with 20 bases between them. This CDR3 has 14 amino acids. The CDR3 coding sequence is TGTGCCAGCAGCTTATCAGGGATCGATTTGTCTATCACCTTC. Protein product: CASSLSGIDLSITF.

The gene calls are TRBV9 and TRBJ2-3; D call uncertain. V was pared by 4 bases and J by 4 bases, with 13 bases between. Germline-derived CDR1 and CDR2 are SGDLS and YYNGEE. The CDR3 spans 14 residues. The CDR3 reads CASSTLPTSDTQYF. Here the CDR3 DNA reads TGTGCCAGCAGCACCCTACCGACATCAGATACGCAGTATTTT.